The following is a T cell receptor beta chain sequence with its context. The antigen remains unidentified. This sample was taken from a study of T cell repertoires in cytomegalovirus infection. Turning to the study itself: Public TCR beta signatures marked donors with CMV infection and the matching HLA.

TCRdb called the reads again in MiXCR, with one record for every CDR3 protein. The profile shows a few hundred thousand distinct CDR3 sequences, more than 25% of them singletons. Study-level findings and limits: Pooled public TCR beta family frequency picked out CMV carriers with the relevant HLA. Dominant in the ex vivo response were TCR beta clonotypes restricted by HLA-C and specific for CMV.

This CDR3 spans 14 amino acids. Looked up from germline, CDR1 is SGHTA and CDR2 is FQGNSA. With 7 bases removed from V and 1 base from J, the gap between germline ends came to 12 bases. The gene calls are TRBV7-2 and TRBJ2-3; the D is unclear. This sequence was found in a human donor in good health (CMV status not recorded). Some clones in this sample may be carry-over from other donors' samples. The sequenced sample was PBMCs. The CDR3 bases are TGTGCCAGCAACCGCGCCCATGGCACAGATACGCAGTATTTT. This sequence encodes CASNRAHGTDTQYF.